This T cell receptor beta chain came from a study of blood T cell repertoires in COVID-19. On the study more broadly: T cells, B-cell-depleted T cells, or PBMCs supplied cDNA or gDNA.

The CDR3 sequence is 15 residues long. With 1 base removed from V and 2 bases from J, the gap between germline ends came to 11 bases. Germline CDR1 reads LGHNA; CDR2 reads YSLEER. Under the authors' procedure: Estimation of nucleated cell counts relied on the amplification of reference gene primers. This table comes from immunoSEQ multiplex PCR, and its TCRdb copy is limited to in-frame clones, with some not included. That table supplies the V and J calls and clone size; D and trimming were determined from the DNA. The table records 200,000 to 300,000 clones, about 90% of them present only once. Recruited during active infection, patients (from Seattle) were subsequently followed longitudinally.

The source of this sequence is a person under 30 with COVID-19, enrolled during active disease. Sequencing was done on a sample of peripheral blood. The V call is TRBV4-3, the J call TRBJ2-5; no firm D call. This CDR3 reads CASSQGYRSQETQYF. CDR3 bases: TGCGCCAGCAGCCAAGGCTACCGGAGTCAAGAGACCCAGTACTTC.